The 26 T cell receptor beta chains given below trace back to one sample, sequenced in a study of blood T cell repertoires in COVID-19. The table came from immunoSEQ multiplex PCR; TCRdb's copy has only in-frame clones and leaves some out. The sample has tens of thousands of clones, around four fifths seen once. What was sequenced was peripheral blood. These receptors all come from a man aged 65-85 years with acute or convalescent COVID-19.

The chain links TRBV5-4 to TRBJ2-2; 9 bases are shared with TRBD1. The CDR3 loop spans 16 amino acids. In germline, CDR1 is SGHNT, CDR2 YYREEE (reference sequence). With 4 bases clipped from V and 0 bases from J, the junction kept 4 bases outside the gene matches. CDR3 sequence (DNA): TGTGCCAGCAGCACCAGGACAGGGGCGAACACCGGGGAGCTGTTTTTT. Its protein product is CASSTRTGANTGELFF.

The V and J genes are TRBV24-1 and TRBJ2-7, with 9 bases identical to TRBD2. The J segment lost 3 bases and the V segment lost 1 base, leaving 3 bases of the junction unmatched. Per germline, CDR1 KGHDR and CDR2 SFDVKD. The length of the CDR3 is 15 residues. CDR3 nucleotides: TGTGCCACCAGTGATTTAGGCGGGGGGGTCTACGAGCAGTACTTC. Protein sequence: CATSDLGGGVYEQYF.

This rearrangement joins TRBV27 to TRBJ1-4; TRBD1 agrees at 8 bases. The CDR3 has 14 amino acids. Trimming cost V 6 bases and J 8 bases; bases outside gene matches: 8. The germline gives CDR1 MNHEY, CDR2 SMNVEV (reference sequence). CDR3 coding DNA: TGTGCCAGCAGGACCGGGACAGGTGAAGAAAAACTGTTTTTT. Its protein is CASRTGTGEEKLFF.

The gene calls are TRBV4-3 and TRBJ1-3; the D is unclear. V was cut by 1 base and J by 3 bases, with 13 bases left in between. The length of the CDR3 is 16 residues. From germline, CDR1 is LGHNA and CDR2 YSLEER. In nucleotides, the CDR3 is TGCGCCAGCAGCCAAGGTTTTGAGGAAGGTGGAAACACCATATATTTT. This encodes CASSQGFEEGGNTIYF.

This clone was counted many times. The CDR3: CASEGSTDTQYF. The CDR3 DNA reads TGTGCCAGTGAGGGTAGCACAGATACGCAGTATTTT. The rearrangement joins TRBV19 to TRBJ2-3; weak D call: TRBD2 (5 bases). V was shortened by 8 bases and J by 0 bases, with 6 bases between the two germline ends. There are 12 residues in the CDR3. CDR1 and CDR2 (germline): LNHDA, SQIVND (reference sequence).

The chain links TRBV7-2 to TRBJ2-7; 8 bases match TRBD1. The CDR3 is made up of 14 amino acids. Trimming removed 5 bases from V and 5 bases from J; junction bases left unmatched: 8. Per germline, CDR1 SGHTA and CDR2 FQGNSA. In DNA form, the CDR3 reads TGTGCCAGCAGCCCCGACAGGGGATCCCACGAGCAGTACTTC. Translating gives CASSPDRGSHEQYF.

This sequence joins TRBV2 and TRBJ2-2, with 10 nucleotides matching TRBD2. This CDR3 is 15 amino acids long. V lost 7 bases and J lost 0; bases outside the gene matches: 2. Germline CDR1 and CDR2: SNHLY and FYNNEI. Here the CDR3 DNA reads TGTGCCAGCACCGGGACTAGCGCGAACACCGGGGAGCTGTTTTTT. Residues: CASTGTSANTGELFF.

This clone was counted a few times. The chain joins TRBV21-1 to TRBJ2-7; the D call TRBD2 from the table was never checked on the DNA. TRBV21-1 is designated a pseudogene. The CDR3 totals 15 residues. The CDR3, as DNA: TGTGCCAGCAGCAAGCGGACTAGCGGGGCATACGAGCAGTACTTC. Encoded protein: CASSKRTSGAYEQYF.

The V gene is TRBV19, the J gene TRBJ2-7; maybe TRBD1 (6 bases). The CDR3 covers 16 residues. CDR1 is LNHDA and CDR2 is SQIVND in the germline V gene (reference sequence). With 2 bases removed from V and 2 bases from J, the gap between germline ends came to 16 bases. This CDR3 is CASSIISGTRPYEQYF. The CDR3 bases are TGTGCCAGTAGTATAATTTCCGGGACACGACCCTACGAGCAGTACTTC.

This clone came up a few times. The chain is built from TRBV7-2 and TRBJ2-5; 8 nucleotides line up with TRBD1. From germline, CDR1 is SGHTA and CDR2 FQGNSA. After removal of 5 bases from V and 6 bases from J, the junction contained 8 bases not matched to a gene. The CDR3 is 14 amino acids. The chain's CDR3 is CASSQGQGGKTQYF. In DNA form, the CDR3 reads TGTGCCAGCAGCCAAGGACAGGGTGGGAAGACCCAGTACTTC.

The chain combines TRBV10-3 with TRBJ1-1, with D possibly matching TRBD1 (5 bases). The V and J ends lost 0 bases and 5 bases respectively, with 7 bases between them. The length of the CDR3 is 13 residues. Germline assignment: CDR1 ENHRY and CDR2 SYGVKD. CDR3 region: CAISESKGTEAFF. In DNA form, the CDR3 reads TGTGCCATCAGTGAGTCGAAGGGGACTGAAGCTTTCTTT.

The J gene is TRBJ2-5, the V gene TRBV7-2, with 15 bases fitting TRBD2. Germline CDR1 is SGHTA and CDR2 is FQGNSA. The CDR3 contains 16 residues. The trim removed 2 bases at V and 8 bases at J, leaving 6 bases unmatched. CDR3 loop: CASSLSGTSGGHTQYF. The CDR3 DNA follows: TGTGCCAGCAGCTTATCCGGGACTAGCGGGGGGCATACCCAGTACTTC.

The J gene is TRBJ2-7, the V gene TRBV27; D possibly corresponds to TRBD1 (6 bases). Per the germline V gene, CDR1 is MNHEY and CDR2 is SMNVEV (reference sequence). Trimming stripped 1 base from V and 2 bases from J, with 9 bases between. The CDR3 length is 14 residues. The CDR3, as DNA: TGTGCCAGCAGTTTATGGGGACAAACCTACGAGCAGTACTTC. It specifies CASSLWGQTYEQYF.

V and J are TRBV11-3 and TRBJ2-1; D is ambiguous. The CDR3 runs to 13 residues. V gave up 3 bases and J gave up 6 bases, with 9 bases separating them. Germline V lookup: CDR1 SGHNT, CDR2 YENEEA. CDR3 nucleotides: TGTGCCAGCAGCTTGTCTCAGTCCAATGAGCAGTTCTTC. Amino acids: CASSLSQSNEQFF.

This clone was observed once. The rearrangement links TRBV6-1 to TRBJ1-1; no clear D gene. The germline V gene encodes CDR1 MNHNS and CDR2 SASEGT. Trimming shortened V by 1 base and J by 11 bases, and 11 bases separated the two germline ends. The CDR3 has 12 residues. Here the CDR3 reads CASSEGKSRAFF. CDR3 in DNA: TGTGCCAGCAGTGAAGGGAAATCGCGGGCTTTCTTT.

This clone was counted a few times. V is TRBV5-5 and J is TRBJ1-1, with 7 bases matching TRBD1. Trimming at V came to 3 bases and at J to 1 base, leaving 0 bases not matched to a gene. Looked up from germline, CDR1 is SGHKS and CDR2 is YYEKEE (reference sequence). The CDR3 length is 13 residues. The CDR3 is CASSWDRNTEAFF. CDR3 DNA sequence: TGTGCCAGCAGCTGGGACAGGAACACTGAAGCTTTCTTT.

This chain links TRBV4-1 with TRBJ1-5; D unresolved. The CDR3 length is 13 residues. Trimming removed 4 bases at V and 13 bases at J, with 17 bases between. Looked up from germline, CDR1 is MGHRA and CDR2 is YSYEKL. This CDR3 reads CASSLRLSLPQHF. CDR3 bases: TGCGCCAGCAGCCTAAGATTGAGTCTCCCACAGCATTTT.

The V and J genes are TRBV11-2 and TRBJ2-7; the D gene is possibly TRBD2 (6 bases). Germline CDR1 SGHAT, CDR2 FQNNGV. This CDR3 has 14 residues. Trimming shortened V by 1 base and J by 3 bases, and 10 bases separated the two germline ends. The CDR3 DNA sequence: TGTGCCAGCAGCTTAGGGCGGGGCCGCTACGAGCAGTACTTC. This sequence encodes CASSLGRGRYEQYF.

This clone was recorded only once. The genes are TRBV6-2 or TRBV6-3 and TRBJ1-5, with 8 positions matching TRBD1. Germline loops: CDR1 MNHEY, CDR2 SVGEGT. The CDR3 runs to 19 residues. V lost 0 bases to trimming and J lost 2 bases; unmatched junction nucleotides: 12. CDR3 residues: CASSYSGRQGALGNQPQHF. For the CDR3, the DNA is TGTGCCAGCAGTTACTCCGGGCGGCAGGGGGCGTTAGGCAATCAGCCCCAGCATTTT.

This clone was detected once. The chain employs TRBV5-8 and TRBJ2-3, with 7 bases matching TRBD2. V lost 1 base to trimming and J lost 4 bases; unmatched junction nucleotides: 6. This CDR3 is built from 15 residues. The germline V gene has CDR1 SGHTS and CDR2 YDEGEE. The CDR3 loop reads CASSLIGGVADTQYF. DNA for the CDR3: TGTGCCAGCAGCTTGATTGGGGGGGTGGCAGATACGCAGTATTTT.

The chain has TRBV9 and TRBJ2-5, with TRBD2 matching over 7 bases. Germline-derived CDR1 and CDR2 are SGDLS and YYNGEE. J lost 1 base, V lost 7 bases, and 16 bases had no gene match. The CDR3 runs 17 residues. CDR3 DNA sequence: TGTGCCAGCTCCTCGGGACTAACCTCCGGGGGCCAAGAGACCCAGTACTTC. Translated, it gives CASSSGLTSGGQETQYF.

V is TRBV5-5 and J is TRBJ2-7, with a weak D call TRBD1 (5 bases). The CDR3 spans 13 residues. V shed 1 base and J shed 5 bases, with 10 bases lying between them. Germline V gene sequence: CDR1 SGHKS, CDR2 YYEKEE (reference sequence). CDR3 sequence (DNA): TGTGCCAGCAGCTTGTCCAGGGCTCACGAGCAGTACTTC. Protein product: CASSLSRAHEQYF.

This clone has more than one count but fewer than ten. The V and J genes are TRBV6-4 and TRBJ2-2, with 10 bases identical to TRBD2. The V segment lost 4 bases and the J segment 4 bases; nucleotides outside the gene matches: 3. The CDR3 consists of 15 residues. Germline V lookup: CDR1 MRHNA, CDR2 SNTAGT. The CDR3 region is CASSASSGSTGELFF. DNA for the CDR3: TGTGCCAGCAGTGCTTCTAGCGGGAGCACCGGGGAGCTGTTTTTT.

The chain is built from TRBV3-1 (or the pseudogene TRBV3-2) and TRBJ2-3, with TRBD1 as a possible D gene (6 bases). Germline loops: CDR1 LGHDT, CDR2 YNNKEL (reference sequence). This CDR3 is built from 15 residues. V was clipped by 4 bases and J by 7 bases, with 18 bases between them. CDR3 amino acids: CASSPQGRGVNTQYF. In DNA, the CDR3 is TGTGCCAGCAGCCCTCAGGGGCGCGGAGTAAATACGCAGTATTTT.

The V gene is TRBV24-1, the J gene TRBJ2-5, with a tentative D call TRBD2 (6 bases). V was shortened by 5 bases and J by 2 bases, with 17 bases between the two germline ends. CDR1 is KGHDR and CDR2 is SFDVKD in the germline V gene. This CDR3 is 16 amino acids long. The DNA for the CDR3 is TGTGCCACCAGTGCAGGGAGGACTGATAGGCAAGAGACCCAGTACTTC. It codes for CATSAGRTDRQETQYF.

The rearrangement links TRBV7-9 to TRBJ2-7, with TRBD1 as a possible D gene (5 bases). V lost 5 bases and J lost 4, with 21 bases in between. Germline lookup yields CDR1 SEHNR and CDR2 FQNEAQ (reference sequence). The CDR3 loop spans 16 amino acids. The CDR3 DNA reads as TGTGCCAGCAGCCCCCTGGGCAGGGCTGGGGCTTACGAGCAGTACTTC. This sequence encodes CASSPLGRAGAYEQYF.